The TCR beta chain described here comes from a study of identical twins. Healthy Caucasian individuals made up all the donors. This clonotype was recorded at least ten times. Its target is not known. Points from the study as a whole: Models, which agreed with sharing between unrelated individuals, nonetheless underestimated the out-of-frame TCR alpha sharing seen in monozygotic twins. Twin pairs had excess sharing that was weaker in beta out-of-frame sequences.

The cDNA had a unique molecular identifier and a template-switch universal primer site. TCRdb re-analysed the 5' RACE reads in MiXCR, keeping a single row per CDR3 protein. The sample consists of about 690,000 distinct CDR3 sequences, roughly 6.2% of them appearing once. The sequenced sample consisted of naive T cells sorted from blood. The clonotype originates from a young man in good health.

Written as DNA, the CDR3 is TGTGCCAGCAGACCGGGACTAGCGGGAGGGAACACCGGGGAGCTGTTTTTT. This encodes CASRPGLAGGNTGELFF. The gene calls are TRBV12-3 or TRBV12-4 and TRBJ2-2; 15 nucleotides align to TRBD2. The ends lost 6 bases at V and 1 base at J; junction bases unmatched: 3. There are 17 residues in the CDR3.